This record covers a single T cell receptor (beta chain). Within the sample, other DNA sequences also encode this same CDR3. Terminally differentiated effector memory CD45RA+ cells were left out of the naive CD8 fraction, which was CD45RO-negative and positively selected for CCR7. This CDR3 is 14 amino acids long. The V and J ends lost 4 bases and 4 bases, in that order; junction bases with no gene match: 3. Germline V CDR1 and CDR2: SGHVS, FNYEAQ. These data originate in a study of shared clonotypes between healthy human individuals. Study context: Donors had three CD4 naive, three CD4 memory, two CD8 naive and one CD8 memory plate apiece.

Sequencing was performed with immunoSEQ multiplex PCR; in TCRdb, only in-frame clones are kept and a portion is missing. This table holds 650,000 to 800,000 clones, about 91% found once. This TCR was recovered from a man under 40 in good health. The chain combines TRBV7-6 with TRBJ2-7; 11 bases align to TRBD2. Sample: naive CD8+ T cells sorted from blood. The CDR3 nucleotides read TGTGCCAGCAGCTCTACTAGCGGGAGTTACGAGCAGTACTTC. It codes for CASSSTSGSYEQYF.